This passage covers 20 T cell receptor beta chains from one sample sequenced in a study of blood T cell repertoires in COVID-19. Sequencing was performed with immunoSEQ multiplex PCR; in TCRdb, only in-frame clones are kept and a portion is missing. The table lists 300,000 or so clones, about nine tenths of them singletons, with just under 7% in the top ten. What was sequenced was peripheral blood. The receptors come from a woman between 25 and 40 years old who had recovered from COVID-19.

The chain is built from TRBV7-3 and TRBJ1-1, with a weak D call TRBD1 (6 bases). Trimming cost V 9 bases and J 2 bases, with 13 bases left between them. Germline V CDR1 and CDR2: SGHTA, FQGTGA. This CDR3 is 13 amino acids long. This chain's CDR3 is CASGQSHNTEAFF. CDR3 DNA sequence: TGTGCCAGTGGACAGAGTCATAACACTGAAGCTTTCTTT. Complete variable domain (other parts from reference TRBV7-3 and TRBJ1-1): GAGVSQTPSNKVTEKGKYVELRCDPISGHTALYWYRQSLGQGPEFLIYFQGTGAADDSGLPNDRFFAVRPEGSVSTLKIQRTERGDSAVYLCASGQSHNTEAFFGQGTRLTVV.

The chain combines TRBV18 with TRBJ1-5; D unresolved. V was clipped by 6 bases and J by 6 bases, with 18 bases between them. Germline values: CDR1 KGHSH, CDR2 LQKENI. The CDR3 runs 15 residues. The CDR3 nucleotides read TGTGCCAGCTCCCCATTCGGGGAGGGAGGTCAGCCCCAGCATTTT. Protein: CASSPFGEGGQPQHF.

This chain uses TRBV20-1 with TRBJ2-1; 7 bases are shared with TRBD2. This CDR3 contains 11 residues. With V trimmed by 5 bases and J by 9 bases, 4 bases remained unmatched. Germline assignment: CDR1 DFQATT and CDR2 SNEGSKA (reference sequence). For the CDR3, the DNA is TGCAGTGCTCAGACTAGCATTGAGCAGTTCTTC. Its protein product is CSAQTSIEQFF.

This clone showed up just a few times. The gene calls are TRBV27 and TRBJ2-3, with a weak D call TRBD2 (6 bases). This CDR3 spans 16 amino acids. V was pared by 5 bases and J by 1 base, with 16 bases between. In germline, CDR1 is MNHEY, CDR2 SMNVEV (reference sequence). CDR3 region: CASSRGWGDGTDTQYF. CDR3 nucleotide sequence: TGTGCCAGCAGTAGGGGTTGGGGGGACGGCACAGATACGCAGTATTTT.

The CDR3 sequence is CASSQAAGLSNQPQHF. CDR3 nucleotide sequence: TGCGCCAGCAGCCAAGCCGCAGGCCTTAGCAATCAGCCCCAGCATTTT. The chain couples TRBV4-1 to TRBJ1-5; no firm D call. The ends were cut back, 1 base at V and 0 bases at J, with 10 bases in the middle. Germline CDR1 is MGHRA and CDR2 is YSYEKL. The length of the CDR3 is 16 residues.

V is TRBV19 and J is TRBJ1-2; no firm D call. This CDR3 contains 14 residues. With 7 bases removed from V and 8 bases from J, the gap between germline ends came to 20 bases. Per germline, CDR1 LNHDA and CDR2 SQIVND (reference sequence). The CDR3 spells CASTTVEMGRGYTF. CDR3 DNA: TGTGCCAGTACGACCGTGGAAATGGGGAGAGGCTACACCTTC.

V gene TRBV5-1 combines with J gene TRBJ2-2; a possible D gene is TRBD1 (6 bases). The CDR3 spans 16 residues. Trimming took off 0 bases at V and 5 bases at J, with 14 bases between the two ends. Germline V gene lookup returns CDR1 SGHRS and CDR2 YFSETQ. This CDR3 reads CASSLAGQGWTGELFF. CDR3 DNA: TGCGCCAGCAGCTTGGCGGGGCAGGGGTGGACCGGGGAGCTGTTTTTT.

The genes are TRBV7-7 and TRBJ2-2; 7 bases match TRBD1. This CDR3 region has 13 residues. Germline CDR1 and CDR2: SSHAT and FNYEAQ (reference sequence). Unmatched junction bases numbered 2, after V lost 4 bases and J lost 6 bases. In DNA form, the CDR3 reads TGTGCCAGCAGCTCGACAGGGTCCGGGGAGCTGTTTTTT. Protein: CASSSTGSGELFF. The entire variable domain, with the rest obtained from reference TRBV7-7 and TRBJ2-2, is as follows: GAGVSQSPRYKVTKRGQDVTLRCDPISSHATLYWYQQALGQGPEFLTYFNYEAQPDKSGLPSDRFSAERPEGSISTLTIQRTEQRDSAMYRCASSSTGSGELFFGEGSRLTVL.

This clone was picked up one time. The chain employs TRBV9 and TRBJ1-3; D gene uncertain. V was clipped by 0 bases and J by 1 base, with 2 bases between them. CDR3 length: 13 residues. The germline gives CDR1 SGDLS, CDR2 YYNGEE. This CDR3 is CASSVASGNTIYF. The CDR3 bases are TGTGCCAGCAGCGTAGCTTCTGGAAACACCATATATTTT.

The chain carries TRBV3-1 (or the pseudogene TRBV3-2) and TRBJ2-1; D ambiguous. The V and J ends lost 3 bases and 5 bases respectively, with 11 bases between them. The CDR3 is made up of 14 amino acids. Germline V gene data show CDR1 as LGHDT and CDR2 as YNNKEL (reference sequence). CDR3 nucleotides: TGTGCCAGCAGCCACGAAGCAGGTGACAATGAGCAGTTCTTC. Its translation is CASSHEAGDNEQFF.

This chain links TRBV24-1 with TRBJ1-2; D is perhaps TRBD1 (6 bases). V was cut by 5 bases and J by 4 bases, with 13 bases left in between. CDR1 and CDR2 from the germline V gene are KGHDR and SFDVKD. The CDR3 is 14 amino acids. This CDR3 is CATSGDDRIYGYTF. For the CDR3, the DNA is TGTGCCACCAGTGGGGATGACAGGATCTATGGCTACACCTTC.

The chain carries TRBV15 and TRBJ2-7; 9 bases align to TRBD1. Germline-derived CDR1 and CDR2 are LNHNV and YYDKDF (reference sequence). CDR3 length: 13 residues. Losses at the gene ends were 3 bases for V and 3 bases for J; bases not matched to a gene: 0. CDR3 loop: CATSRTGGYEQYF. The DNA of the CDR3 is TGTGCCACCAGCAGGACAGGGGGCTACGAGCAGTACTTC. The full variable domain, with the rest looked up from reference TRBV15 and TRBJ2-7, is DAMVIQNPRYQVTQFGKPVTLSCSQTLNHNVMYWYQQKSSQAPKLLFHYYDKDFNNEADTPDNFQSRRPNTSFCFLDIRSPGLGDTAMYLCATSRTGGYEQYFGPGTRLTVT.

The chain carries TRBV7-9 and TRBJ1-1; D gene uncertain. CDR3 length: 12 residues. Trimming pared 5 bases from V and 3 bases from J, leaving 7 bases between. The germline gives CDR1 SEHNR, CDR2 FQNEAQ (reference sequence). The CDR3 loop reads CASSLIDTEAFF. CDR3 nucleotide sequence: TGTGCCAGCAGCCTAATTGACACTGAAGCTTTCTTT.

This chain uses TRBV2 with TRBJ2-1; a possible D gene is TRBD2 (6 bases). V lost 6 bases and J 0 bases, leaving 12 bases between the germline ends. CDR3 length equals 15 residues. Germline V gene sequence: CDR1 SNHLY, CDR2 FYNNEI. CDR3 amino acids: CASSVGLSSYNEQFF. CDR3 nucleotides: TGTGCCAGCAGCGTGGGACTGAGCTCCTACAATGAGCAGTTCTTC.

This chain connects TRBV29-1 to TRBJ1-2; 8 bases map to TRBD1. Germline assignment: CDR1 SQVTM and CDR2 ANQGSEA. The CDR3 is 13 amino acids. J lost 6 bases, V lost 6 bases, and 9 bases had no gene match. The CDR3 sequence: CSVYGQGVNGYTF. In DNA, the CDR3 is TGCAGCGTGTATGGACAGGGAGTAAATGGCTACACCTTC. The full variable domain, in which reference TRBV29-1 and TRBJ1-2 provide the parts outside the CDR3, is SAVISQKPSRDICQRGTSLTIQCQVDSQVTMMFWYRQQPGQSLTLIATANQGSEATYESGFVIDKFPISRPNLTFSTLTVSNMSPEDSSIYLCSVYGQGVNGYTFGSGTRLTVV.

This clone appeared a few times. The chain links TRBV28 to TRBJ2-1; TRBD2 is a possible D gene (7 bases). Trimming left V 6 bases short and J 8 bases short, with 23 bases between. The CDR3 sequence is 16 residues long. The germline gives CDR1 MDHEN, CDR2 SYDVKM. Here the CDR3 DNA reads TGTGCCAGCAGAAGGGGCCGCGGGGGCATTTTTTATGAGCAGTTCTTC. Translating it yields CASRRGRGGIFYEQFF.

This clone was picked up a small number of times. The V gene is TRBV3-1 (or the pseudogene TRBV3-2), the J gene TRBJ1-1; D is ambiguous. The germline V gene has CDR1 LGHDT and CDR2 YNNKEL (reference sequence). The CDR3 sequence is 14 residues long. The V end lost 5 bases, the J end lost 3 bases, and 13 bases lay between the germline ends. For the CDR3, the DNA is TGTGCCAGCAGCTTCCGAAGTCGGGACACTGAAGCTTTCTTT. Its translation is CASSFRSRDTEAFF.

The chain uses TRBV11-2 and TRBJ2-3, with D tentatively TRBD2 (6 bases). Trimming took 5 bases from V and 6 from J, leaving 12 bases between them. Germline V gives CDR1 SGHAT, CDR2 FQNNGV. The length of the CDR3 is 13 residues. DNA of the CDR3: TGTGCCAGCAGCCGGGACTTACAGGATACGCAGTATTTT. Translated, it gives CASSRDLQDTQYF. Filled out from reference TRBV11-2 and TRBJ2-3, the complete variable domain reads EAGVAQSPRYKIIEKRQSVAFWCNPISGHATLYWYQQILGQGPKLLIQFQNNGVVDDSQLPKDRFSAERLKGVDSTLKIQPAKLEDSAVYLCASSRDLQDTQYFGPGTRLTVL.

V gene TRBV5-1 combines with J gene TRBJ1-4; D is unclear. This CDR3 has 15 residues. Germline values: CDR1 SGHRS, CDR2 YFSETQ. V lost 4 bases and J lost 8, with 18 bases in between. CDR3 loop: CASSQEGNIGEKLFF. CDR3 DNA: TGCGCCAGCAGCCAGGAAGGTAATATTGGGGAAAAACTGTTTTTT.

The V and J genes are TRBV4-3 and TRBJ2-3, with 10 bases that match TRBD2. The CDR3 is made up of 16 amino acids. Germline assignment: CDR1 LGHNA and CDR2 YSLEER. Germline trimming cut 3 bases from V and 5 bases from J; bases unmatched to any gene: 8. For the CDR3, the DNA is TGCGCCAGCAGCCATTCCGGGCCTAGCGGGGGAGATACGCAGTATTTT. This codes for CASSHSGPSGGDTQYF.